This record concerns one T cell receptor (beta chain) sequence. This receptor's antigen is unknown. Per-nucleotide qualities are absent, and no much larger clonotype sits a single base away. TCR CDR3 regions were amplified from genomic DNA by multiplex PCR using the deep immunoSEQ assay. Extracted genomic DNA from each cell subset was spread evenly across all wells of several immunoSEQ 96-well plates, with each plate serving as a replicate. For sorted subsets, each replicate PCR was loaded with approximately 0.2 ug genomic DNA, equivalent to some 31,000 T cell genomes. Purified libraries were measured with a Qubit 3.0 fluorometer, size-checked on a Bioanalyzer 2100, and measured again with the KAPA Library Quantification kit. A separate single-read 150-cycle Illumina NextSeq 550 flow cell was used to sequence each immunoSEQ 96-well plate. As for the original processing: The immunoSEQ output contained only junctional sequences without quality scores, so filtering could not match that applied to full-length reads. Sequences were annotated with PyIR, a Python wrapper for IgBLAST v1.9, and V/J genes and CDR3 were assigned using IMGT germline references. Reads were filtered out if the reads had weak V/J assignments (E-value above 1e-6), no CDR3, stop codons, out-of-frame junctions, or ambiguous translated residues. A V3J clonotype was defined by an identical inferred V gene, J gene, and CDR3 amino acid sequence. Percentage overlap between repertoires was calculated by dividing the number of shared unique clonotypes by the size of the smaller repertoire. Richness of each repertoire was evaluated using RTK rarefaction, the Chao1 estimator, and Recon v2.1 estimates of unobserved clonotypes. OLGA was used to compute generation probabilities for all TCRbeta clonotypes that the gDNA method yielded from a handful of donors. As stored in TCRdb, this immuneACCESS dataset retains in-frame rearrangements with V and J assigned. A fraction of the clones does not appear; measured against another copy, unresolved V genes explain less than half of the discrepancy, and the remainder lacks a known reason. The V and J calls and clone size were taken over from that table, and D and trimming were inferred from the DNA. This sample comprises hundreds of thousands of clones, around two thirds of them detected only once. The ten largest make up approximately 1.6% of the sample.

These data come from a study of shared clonotypes between healthy human individuals (dated by TCRdb to 2020 to 2022). Regarding the study in general: The cohort included three men and a couple of women between 18 and 49 years of age. The study deeply sequenced blood TCR repertoires of about 5 healthy adults to estimate repertoire size and the extent of clonotype sharing between individuals. Per donor, three plates each were used for CD4 naive and CD4 memory, two for CD8 naive, and one for CD8 memory. To increase sequencing depth and limit assay-specific biases, different laboratories used diverse techniques to prepare libraries and sequence TCR repertoires. Between about 0.94 and 10 billion PBMCs per donor were obtained by leukapheresis. Overall study outcomes, separate from this receptor: Pairwise subsampling led to the expectation that sequencing depth would affect the degree of clonotype sharing among donors. Naive subsets generally had larger estimated clonotype richness than memory subsets did. Compared with non-shared clonotypes, clonotypes shared by all four sorted-subset donors had higher generation probabilities. Across a few donors, around 5% of naive CD4, approximately 3.6% of naive CD8, roughly 2.2% of memory CD4, and approximately 0.4% of memory CD8 clonotypes were shared. Rarefaction of sorted-subset datasets indicated incomplete sequencing despite the large sequencing depth. Only blood was sampled, and tissue TCR repertoires likely differ from those in blood. The small number of donors limited the genetic and exposure-history diversity represented.

From the germline V gene, CDR1 is SGHTA and CDR2 is FQGNSA. From its cysteine to its phenylalanine, the CDR3 spans 17 amino acids. Only the CDR3 portion is preserved as DNA: 51 bases, with reading frame beginning at the first base. V and J are truncated by 5 bases and 1 base respectively, leaving an intervening sequence of 21 bases. The donors were healthy, HIV-negative adults who had no recently reported acute infections or vaccinations. Every donor was a Caucasian adult living in Nashville, Tennessee, USA. CD4+ T cells were enriched by magnetic negative selection; naive cells were then positively selected on CD45RA, and the negative fraction formed the memory subset. Blood was obtained by leukapheresis, after which PBMCs were separated by Ficoll-Histopaque density gradient centrifugation and cryopreserved in liquid nitrogen vapor phase. Purity and quantity of every magnetically sorted T cell population were checked by analytical flow cytometry. Each sorted fraction had its genomic DNA isolated and then quantified by UV absorbance on a Nanodrop 2000c.

The sample was memory CD4+ T cells sorted from blood. The sample's cell subset or site label, in plain terms: CD45RA-negative fraction. The V gene is TRBV7-2 and the J gene is TRBJ2-7; TRBD2 might be the D gene, on 5 matching bases. This clonotype originated in a woman aged 25 to 45 in good health. The CDR3 protein is CASSRVTLAGYSYEQYF. At the DNA level, the sequence is TGTGCCAGCAGCCGCGTGACACTCGCGGGTTATTCCTACGAGCAGTACTTC.